These 7 T cell receptor beta chains were sequenced from one sample in a study of shared clonotypes between healthy human individuals. CD45RO-negative cells were positively selected for CCR7, leaving out terminally differentiated effector memory CD45RA+ cells. Profiling relied on immunoSEQ multiplex PCR, and the TCRdb table lists in-frame clones only, not all of them. The profile shows roughly 1,800,000 clones, 85% to 95% of them singletons. What was sequenced was naive CD8+ T cells sorted from blood. The receptors originated from a man younger than 35 in good health.

This chain uses TRBV7-9 with TRBJ2-7; TRBD1 agrees at 7 bases. CDR1 is SEHNR and CDR2 is FQNEAQ in the germline V gene (reference sequence). The CDR3 loop spans 14 amino acids. J lost 2 bases, V lost 5 bases, and 6 bases had no gene match. CDR3 in amino acids: CASSERGPAYEQYF. CDR3 DNA sequence: TGTGCCAGCAGCGAGAGGGGGCCCGCCTACGAGCAGTACTTC.

The V and J genes are TRBV30 and TRBJ2-1; D is unresolved. This CDR3 contains 12 residues. Trimming took 1 base from V and 8 from J, leaving 9 bases between them. The germline CDR1 and CDR2 sequences are GTSNPN and SVGIG (reference sequence). The CDR3 coding sequence is TGTGCCTGGAGTGCCCCCGCGGATGAGCAGTTCTTC. This translates into CAWSAPADEQFF.

CDR3 residues: CASSTRTGFEAFF. The CDR3 bases are TGTGCCAGTAGTACCCGGACAGGCTTTGAAGCTTTCTTT. The chain is built from TRBV19 and TRBJ1-1, with TRBD1 matching over 7 bases. Germline CDR1 and CDR2: LNHDA and SQIVND (reference sequence). The J segment lost 7 bases and the V segment lost 4 bases, leaving 6 bases of the junction unmatched. The CDR3 runs to 13 residues. The entire variable domain, with the rest obtained from reference TRBV19 and TRBJ1-1, is as follows: DGGITQSPKYLFRKEGQNVTLSCEQNLNHDAMYWYRQDPGQGLRLIYYSQIVNDFQKGDIAEGYSVSREKKESFPLTVTSAQKNPTAFYLCASSTRTGFEAFFGQGTRLTVV.

This clone was recorded only once. The gene calls are TRBV7-8 and TRBJ1-2, with D perhaps matching TRBD1 (5 bases). Trimming took off 0 bases at V and 8 bases at J, with 22 bases between the two ends. Germline CDR1 and CDR2: SGHVS and FQNEAQ. CDR3 length: 17 residues. Here the CDR3 reads CASSLAPGVAGQAGYTF. CDR3 nucleotide sequence: TGTGCCAGCAGCTTAGCGCCCGGTGTCGCGGGGCAAGCAGGCTACACCTTC.

The genes are TRBV27 and TRBJ2-2; 12 nucleotides agree with TRBD1. The CDR3 is 17 residues long. J lost 8 bases, V lost 0 bases, and 7 bases had no gene match. The germline CDR1 and CDR2 sequences are MNHEY and SMNVEV (reference sequence). The CDR3 DNA reads as TGTGCCAGCAGTTTATCGGGACAGGGGGCCCCTACGGGGGAGCTGTTTTTT. Translation gives CASSLSGQGAPTGELFF.

The chain recombines TRBV7-9 with TRBJ2-2; the D is unclear. The CDR3 contains 13 residues. Germline V gene data show CDR1 as SEHNR and CDR2 as FQNEAQ (reference sequence). Trimming cost V 5 bases and J 5 bases, with 9 bases left between them. CDR3 in DNA: TGTGCCAGCAGCGGGCGTTGGACCGGGGAGCTGTTTTTT. Translation gives CASSGRWTGELFF.

This chain uses TRBV9 with TRBJ2-4; D is perhaps TRBD1 (6 bases). The germline CDR1 and CDR2 sequences are SGDLS and YYNGEE. The CDR3 covers 16 residues. Trimming took off 4 bases at V and 6 bases at J, with 20 bases between the two ends. The CDR3 reads CASSLTGRSIGNIQYF. DNA for the CDR3: TGTGCCAGCAGCTTGACAGGTCGCAGCATAGGAAACATTCAGTACTTC.